The T cell receptor beta chain under discussion was sequenced for a study of CD8 T cells in ankylosing spondylitis. Generation of TCR beta libraries employed quantitative 5'-RACE incorporating molecular barcodes. TCRdb re-called the 5' RACE reads with MiXCR, one entry per CDR3 protein. The sample lists approximately 260,000 distinct CDR3 sequences; 18% were seen once. This CDR3 has 17 amino acids. V lost 0 bases to trimming and J lost 2 bases, with 16 bases between them. Looked up from germline, CDR1 is MGHRA and CDR2 is YSYEKL. Broader study findings: Earlier reports found some motif variants in synovial fluid and blood in reactive arthritis. Typical of ankylosing spondylitis blood, it appeared, was a TCR beta motif of fewer than ten highly homologous variants.

This clonotype was found a few times. Antigen specificity is unknown. This receptor was obtained from a male donor with ankylosing spondylitis or in good health (not recorded which). The chain combines TRBV4-1 with TRBJ1-2; a weak D match, TRBD1 (6 bases). Sequencing used blood, either unsorted or a sorted T cell fraction (not recorded which). Here the CDR3 DNA reads TGCGCCAGCAGCCAAGATGAATTCGGGGGCTCAAACTATGGCTACACCTTC. This sequence encodes CASSQDEFGGSNYGYTF.